A single sample gave rise to the 7 T cell receptor beta chains below, sequenced in a study of blood T cell repertoires in COVID-19 (dated by TCRdb to about 2020). Preparation of the library involved the immunoSEQ multiplex PCR assay. Sourced from immuneACCESS, this table was stored by TCRdb with only in-frame sequences that have V and J called. A share of the clones is absent; for the studies checked, an unresolved V gene accounts for under half, and the remainder has no known explanation. Counted in this sample were around 140,000 clones; about three quarters of them appeared once. Together, the top ten hold 1.5% to 2.5% of the sample. Sequencing was done on a sample of peripheral blood. The origin of the receptors is a woman in her sixties with acute or convalescent COVID-19.

This chain joins TRBV29-1 and TRBJ2-7; D is unresolved. V lost 2 bases, J lost 3 bases, and 5 bases lay in between. The germline V gene encodes CDR1 SQVTM and CDR2 ANQGSEA. The CDR3 runs 11 residues. The CDR3 region is CSVENGYEQYF. CDR3 DNA sequence: TGCAGCGTTGAAAACGGCTACGAGCAGTACTTC.

The rearrangement joins TRBV27 to TRBJ2-7; TRBD1 matches 9 bases. Germline V gives CDR1 MNHEY, CDR2 SMNVEV (reference sequence). After removal of 6 bases from V and 0 bases from J, the junction contained 6 bases not matched to a gene. This CDR3 comprises 15 residues. The CDR3 region has the DNA TGTGCCAGCAGCCTAGACAGGGGGAGCTCCTACGAGCAGTACTTC. Protein: CASSLDRGSSYEQYF.

This clone was recorded once. The rearrangement joins TRBV7-8 to TRBJ2-7; D is perhaps TRBD2 (6 bases). This CDR3 is built from 14 residues. Germline values: CDR1 SGHVS, CDR2 FQNEAQ. V was trimmed by 5 bases and J by 1 base, leaving 12 bases between them. In DNA form, the CDR3 reads TGTGCCAGCAGCCCTAGCGTTCCGTCCTACGAGCAGTACTTC. Encoded protein: CASSPSVPSYEQYF.

This clone was observed once. This chain links TRBV19 with TRBJ1-5; tentatively, D is TRBD1 (5 bases). Trimming shortened V by 2 bases and J by 6 bases, and 11 bases separated the two germline ends. Germline V gene data show CDR1 as LNHDA and CDR2 as SQIVND (reference sequence). The CDR3 has 14 amino acids. The CDR3 sequence is CASSIKRGSQPQHF. As DNA, the CDR3 is TGTGCCAGTAGTATAAAGCGGGGGAGTCAGCCCCAGCATTTT. Full variable domain (rest looked up from reference TRBV19 and TRBJ1-5): DGGITQSPKYLFRKEGQNVTLSCEQNLNHDAMYWYRQDPGQGLRLIYYSQIVNDFQKGDIAEGYSVSREKKESFPLTVTSAQKNPTAFYLCASSIKRGSQPQHFGDGTRLSIL.

This clone has just a few counts. This rearrangement joins TRBV5-6 to TRBJ1-2, with D perhaps matching TRBD1 (6 bases). Germline CDR1 reads SGHDT; CDR2 reads YYEEEE. The CDR3 sequence is 13 residues long. The V and J ends lost 3 bases and 4 bases respectively, with 10 bases between them. The DNA of the CDR3 is TGTGCCAGCAGCTCCCCCAGGGGCTATGGCTACACCTTC. This sequence encodes CASSSPRGYGYTF. The whole variable domain, filled in from reference TRBV5-6 and TRBJ1-2, reads DAGVTQSPTHLIKTRGQQVTLRCSPKSGHDTVSWYQQALGQGPQFIFQYYEEEERQRGNFPDRFSGHQFPNYSSELNVNALLLGDSALYLCASSSPRGYGYTFGSGTRLTVV.

The V gene is TRBV10-2, the J gene TRBJ1-3, with D perhaps TRBD1 (6 bases). Germline V gene sequence: CDR1 WSHSY, CDR2 SAAADI. The CDR3 is 16 amino acids. V shed 6 bases and J shed 3 bases, with 18 bases lying between them. The CDR3 coding sequence is TGCGCCAGCAGAACTACAGGGACCGCTCGTGGAAACACCATATATTTT. This codes for CASRTTGTARGNTIYF.

The chain employs TRBV6-1 and TRBJ1-1; D not certain. This CDR3 comprises 16 residues. With 1 base removed from V and 1 base from J, the gap between germline ends came to 13 bases. The germline V gene encodes CDR1 MNHNS and CDR2 SASEGT. CDR3 nucleotides: TGTGCCAGCAGTGAAGTAAAGTCCTACCGGAACACTGAAGCTTTCTTT. Its protein product is CASSEVKSYRNTEAFF.